Below, 3 T cell receptor beta chains from the same sample are listed, as sequenced in a study of regulatory T cells in long-lasting Graves disease. Noted time point: persistent/refractory GD, antithyroid drugs over 5 years with positive TRAb. From RNA extracted from PBMCs, the TCR library was made. The authors built TCR beta libraries using iRepertoire HTBI primers and Arm-PCR of CDR3 regions. TCRdb reprocessed the multiplex PCR reads via MiXCR and lists one record per CDR3 protein. The sample has 300,000 to 350,000 distinct CDR3 sequences, around a fifth seen once. Sample: peripheral blood mononuclear cells (PBMCs), taken when the disease was refractory, from a patient treated with antithyroid drugs. Receptors originate from a female donor with Graves disease.

This clonotype was seen many times. The CDR3 region is CASSSRLGAGWRETQYF. The CDR3, as DNA: TGTGCCAGCAGTTCTCGTTTGGGGGCAGGGTGGAGGGAGACCCAGTACTTC. The chain combines TRBV27 with TRBJ2-5, with TRBD1 as a possible D gene (6 bases). V was shortened by 4 bases and J by 5 bases, with 23 bases between the two germline ends. The V gene's germline CDR1 is MNHEY and CDR2 SMNVEV (reference sequence). This CDR3 region has 17 residues.

This clonotype was seen at least ten times. DNA for the CDR3: TGTGCCAGCAGTACCCCTTCTGGAAGCGACTACGAGCAGTACTTC. This sequence encodes CASSTPSGSDYEQYF. The chain links TRBV28 to TRBJ2-7; no reliable D call. Per germline, CDR1 MDHEN and CDR2 SYDVKM. Trimming took off 5 bases at V and 3 bases at J, with 17 bases between the two ends. CDR3 size: 15 residues.

This clonotype was found many times. V gene TRBV6-1 combines with J gene TRBJ2-7, with 15 bases fitting TRBD2. Unmatched junction bases numbered 1, after V lost 5 bases and J lost 11 bases. The CDR3 totals 12 residues. CDR1 and CDR2 from the germline V gene are MNHNS and SASEGT. The CDR3 loop is CASSRTSGREYF. The CDR3 DNA is TGTGCCAGCAGTAGGACTAGCGGGAGGGAGTACTTC.